Sequencing of this T cell receptor beta chain was carried out in a study of cytomegalovirus exposure and HLA in healthy donors. PCR primers comprised 60 Vbeta and 13 Jbeta primers. Here immunoSEQ multiplex PCR was the method, and the copy in TCRdb shows in-frame clones only, minus some. The table shows tens of thousands of clones, with approximately 63% occurring only once. Germline V gene data show CDR1 as MRHNA and CDR2 as SNTAGT. The V end lost 6 bases, the J end lost 8 bases, and 7 bases lay between the germline ends. The CDR3 covers 10 residues. This chain links TRBV6-4 with TRBJ1-2; D is unclear. Sequencing input: PBMCs. The source of this sequence is a woman aged 25 to 45 in good health and CMV-seronegative. The CDR3 loop reads CASSGKGYTF. The CDR3 DNA reads TGTGCCAGCAGCGGGAAGGGCTACACCTTC.